This TCR beta chain was recorded in a study of blood T cell repertoires in COVID-19. Study-wide context: There were acute and convalescent COVID-19 samples, and they came from the United States, Italy and Spain.

Adults between about 18 and 95 years of age took part from under 25 US areas. This table comes from immunoSEQ multiplex PCR, and its TCRdb copy is limited to in-frame clones, with some not included. The sample includes under 150,000 clones, around 84% seen only once; the top ten take about 2.3%. The germline V gene has CDR1 LNHDA and CDR2 SQIVND (reference sequence). CDR3 length: 14 residues. V shed 5 bases and J 5 bases; nucleotides not matched to a gene: 6. The rearrangement joins TRBV19 to TRBJ1-5; 7 nucleotides match TRBD1. The source is a man aged 35-49 years with acute COVID-19. The sequenced sample was PBMCs or T cells enriched from blood (not recorded which). Here the CDR3 DNA reads TGTGCCAGTAGTGTGACAGGGTTTGATCAGCCCCAGCATTTT. Protein sequence: CASSVTGFDQPQHF.